This T cell receptor beta chain was recorded in a study of beta chain features in type 1 diabetes. The CDR3 has 13 residues. J was trimmed by 6 bases and V by 7 bases; bases with no gene match: 5. Looked up from germline, CDR1 is MDHEN and CDR2 is SYDVKM. Study conclusions and caveats: Shorter TCRB CDR3s, moderately but significantly so, were found in Type 1 diabetes patients in all four CD4+ subsets. Highly expressing activated T cells could be over-counted with a cDNA template.

Every isolated RNA sample was fully reverse transcribed, so sequencing captured expressed TCRB transcripts. There were 3 million to 4 million reads on average in the naive, central memory and regulatory T cell samples. Clones were read by immunoSEQ multiplex PCR, and TCRdb kept only the in-frame ones, dropping some. Of 120,000 or so clones listed, around 15% were seen once; the top ten hold about 2.4%. Donors underwent one heparinised blood draw, 100 to 150 mL on average. About this clone itself: The antigen is undetermined.

The sample taken for sequencing was central memory CD4+ T cells from blood. This TCR came from a man aged 18 to 29 with type 1 diabetes. V is TRBV28 and J is TRBJ1-5; 8 nucleotides match TRBD1. CDR3 in amino acids: CASTPGGTQPQHF. The CDR3 DNA reads TGTGCCAGCACCCCAGGGGGCACTCAGCCCCAGCATTTT.